The rows below give T cell receptor beta chains drawn from one sample of a study of blood T cell repertoires in COVID-19. Profiling relied on immunoSEQ multiplex PCR, and the TCRdb table lists in-frame clones only, not all of them. The table includes over 250,000 clones, 85% detected once. What was sequenced was peripheral blood. The receptor source for this set is a human donor in a cohort sampled during active COVID-19. CDR3s include the opening cysteine and the closing phenylalanine or tryptophan. The D gene is left open where the match is weak. The size entry is marked missing in some rows and otherwise reads once, few, many or a size class.

CDR3aa: CASSEERYRGEKLFF; CDR3nt: TGTGCCAGCAGTGAAGAACGCTACCGAGGAGAAAAACTGTTTTTT; abundance: -; d_gene: -; v_gene: TRBV2; j_gene: TRBJ1-4
CDR3aa: CASSRGRGQETQYF; CDR3nt: TGTGCCAGCTCCAGGGGCAGGGGTCAAGAGACCCAGTACTTC; abundance: -; d_gene: -; v_gene: TRBV6-5; j_gene: TRBJ2-5
CDR3aa: CASAPGTGTYEQYF; CDR3nt: TGTGCTAGTGCTCCAGGGACAGGGACCTACGAGCAGTACTTC; abundance: -; d_gene: TRBD1; v_gene: TRBV12-5; j_gene: TRBJ2-7
CDR3aa: CASRGRNGELFF; CDR3nt: TGTGCCAGCAGGGGGCGGAACGGGGAGCTGTTTTTT; abundance: -; d_gene: -; v_gene: TRBV9; j_gene: TRBJ2-2
CDR3aa: CASSLAGKGTDTQYF; CDR3nt: TGTGCCAGCAGCTTAGCGGGCAAAGGCACAGATACGCAGTATTTT; abundance: -; d_gene: -; v_gene: TRBV7-6; j_gene: TRBJ2-3
CDR3aa: CAISDAGGSTDTQYF; CDR3nt: TGTGCCATCAGTGATGCGGGAGGGAGCACAGATACGCAGTATTTT; abundance: -; d_gene: TRBD2; v_gene: TRBV10-3; j_gene: TRBJ2-3
CDR3aa: CASSPRQGLGNTIYF; CDR3nt: TGTGCCAGCAGTCCGCGACAGGGTTTGGGAAACACCATATATTTT; abundance: -; d_gene: TRBD1; v_gene: TRBV27; j_gene: TRBJ1-3
CDR3aa: CASSEDRSALYGYTF; CDR3nt: TGTGCCAGTAGTGAGGACAGGTCGGCTCTTTATGGCTACACCTTC; abundance: -; d_gene: TRBD1; v_gene: TRBV19; j_gene: TRBJ1-2
CDR3aa: CASSVGLPATSGGQNEQFF; CDR3nt: TGTGCCAGCAGCGTGGGACTGCCCGCGACTAGCGGGGGGCAGAATGAGCAGTTCTTC; abundance: -; d_gene: TRBD2; v_gene: TRBV5-5; j_gene: TRBJ2-1
CDR3aa: CASSPRQGVNQPQHF; CDR3nt: TGTGCCAGCAGCCCCCGACAGGGTGTCAATCAGCCCCAGCATTTT; abundance: -; d_gene: TRBD1; v_gene: TRBV6-5; j_gene: TRBJ1-5
CDR3aa: CASSILQQGRYEQYF; CDR3nt: TGTGCCAGTAGTATACTGCAACAGGGTCGCTACGAGCAGTACTTC; abundance: -; d_gene: -; v_gene: TRBV19; j_gene: TRBJ2-7
CDR3aa: CASSPDVVRTSTDTQYF; CDR3nt: TGTGCCAGCAGCCCCGATGTCGTTAGGACTAGCACAGATACGCAGTATTTT; abundance: -; d_gene: -; v_gene: TRBV7-6; j_gene: TRBJ2-3
CDR3aa: CAWSVGVSGRVLGNEQFF; CDR3nt: TGTGCCTGGAGTGTAGGGGTTAGCGGGAGGGTATTGGGCAATGAGCAGTTCTTC; abundance: -; d_gene: TRBD2; v_gene: TRBV30; j_gene: TRBJ2-1
CDR3aa: CASSLYRASEQFF; CDR3nt: TGTGCCAGCAGCCTCTACAGGGCCAGTGAGCAGTTCTTC; abundance: -; d_gene: -; v_gene: TRBV7-6; j_gene: TRBJ2-1
CDR3aa: CASSPGGAYGYTF; CDR3nt: TGTGCCAGCTCACCGGGAGGGGCGTATGGCTACACCTTC; abundance: few; d_gene: -; v_gene: TRBV18; j_gene: TRBJ1-2
CDR3aa: CSVGRVSSGREQFF; CDR3nt: TGCAGCGTTGGGCGTGTGTCTAGCGGGCGAGAGCAGTTCTTC; abundance: -; d_gene: TRBD2; v_gene: TRBV29-1; j_gene: TRBJ2-1
CDR3aa: CASITGYHEQYF; CDR3nt: TGTGCCAGCATTACAGGGTACCACGAGCAGTACTTC; abundance: -; d_gene: -; v_gene: TRBV6-5; j_gene: TRBJ2-7
CDR3aa: CASSRSGRAGDEKLFF; CDR3nt: TGTGCCAGCAGTCGATCAGGCCGGGCGGGTGACGAAAAACTGTTTTTT; abundance: -; d_gene: -; v_gene: TRBV6-6; j_gene: TRBJ1-4
CDR3aa: CASSLGPRGLEAQYF; CDR3nt: TGTGCCAGCAGCTTAGGGCCCAGGGGGCTTGAGGCCCAGTACTTC; abundance: -; d_gene: TRBD1; v_gene: TRBV5-6; j_gene: TRBJ2-5
CDR3aa: CASSLGGLAGYNEQFF; CDR3nt: TGTGCCAGCAGCTTAGGGGGACTAGCGGGCTACAATGAGCAGTTCTTC; abundance: -; d_gene: TRBD2; v_gene: TRBV7-2; j_gene: TRBJ2-1
CDR3aa: CASSALLLPPYEQYF; CDR3nt: TGTGCCAGCAGCGCCCTACTTCTCCCCCCCTACGAGCAGTACTTC; abundance: -; d_gene: -; v_gene: TRBV5-6; j_gene: TRBJ2-7
CDR3aa: CASLRSGTGNEKLFF; CDR3nt: TGTGCCAGTCTAAGATCCGGGACAGGGAATGAAAAACTGTTTTTT; abundance: once; d_gene: TRBD1; v_gene: TRBV19; j_gene: TRBJ1-4
CDR3aa: CASRRGLAGGQETQYF; CDR3nt: TGTGCCAGCAGGCGCGGACTAGCGGGAGGGCAGGAGACCCAGTACTTC; abundance: -; d_gene: TRBD2; v_gene: TRBV28; j_gene: TRBJ2-5
CDR3aa: CASSSQDIRETQYF; CDR3nt: TGTGCCAGCAGCTCACAGGACATTCGAGAGACCCAGTACTTC; abundance: -; d_gene: -; v_gene: TRBV11-1; j_gene: TRBJ2-5
CDR3aa: CASSPLGDIFQPLHF; CDR3nt: TGTGCCAGCAGCCCGCTGGGGGACATCTTTCAACCCCTCCACTTT; abundance: -; d_gene: -; v_gene: TRBV5-5; j_gene: TRBJ1-6
CDR3aa: CASRPLAGSTYEQYF; CDR3nt: TGCGCCAGCAGGCCTCTAGCGGGGTCAACCTACGAGCAGTACTTC; abundance: -; d_gene: TRBD2; v_gene: TRBV5-1; j_gene: TRBJ2-7
CDR3aa: CASRAGGGSYEQYF; CDR3nt: TGTGCCAGCAGAGCGGGAGGGGGCTCCTACGAGCAGTACTTC; abundance: -; d_gene: TRBD2; v_gene: TRBV6-5; j_gene: TRBJ2-7
CDR3aa: CASSLSHSGNTIYF; CDR3nt: TGTGCCAGCAGCTTAAGCCACTCTGGAAACACCATATATTTT; abundance: -; d_gene: -; v_gene: TRBV7-2; j_gene: TRBJ1-3
CDR3aa: CASSYSSRELFF; CDR3nt: TGTGCCAGCAGTTACTCGAGCAGGGAGCTGTTTTTT; abundance: few; d_gene: -; v_gene: TRBV6-5; j_gene: TRBJ2-2
CDR3aa: CATTAGVVGEQYF; CDR3nt: TGTGCCACCACAGCGGGAGTGGTGGGTGAGCAGTACTTC; abundance: -; d_gene: TRBD2; v_gene: TRBV7-9; j_gene: TRBJ2-7
CDR3aa: CASSYNGQPFTDTQYF; CDR3nt: TGTGCCAGCAGTTACAACGGACAGCCTTTCACAGATACGCAGTATTTT; abundance: -; d_gene: -; v_gene: TRBV6-5; j_gene: TRBJ2-3
CDR3aa: CASSYGHTEAFF; CDR3nt: TGTGCCAGCAGTTACGGGCACACTGAAGCTTTCTTT; abundance: few; d_gene: -; v_gene: TRBV6-2/TRBV6-3; j_gene: TRBJ1-1
CDR3aa: CASSRGQGRGTEAFF; CDR3nt: TGTGCCAGCAGCAGAGGACAGGGTAGGGGGACTGAAGCTTTCTTT; abundance: -; d_gene: TRBD1; v_gene: TRBV3-1/TRBV3-2; j_gene: TRBJ1-1
CDR3aa: CACAGANTGELFF; CDR3nt: TGTGCCTGTGCGGGGGCGAACACCGGGGAGCTGTTTTTT; abundance: -; d_gene: TRBD2; v_gene: TRBV30; j_gene: TRBJ2-2